This T cell receptor beta chain was sequenced for a study of response to subunit inactivated influenza vaccine. The CDR3 consists of 15 residues. The germline gives CDR1 DFQATT, CDR2 SNEGSKA (reference sequence). Trimming took off 3 bases at V and 0 bases at J, with 15 bases between the two ends. Findings of the study overall: It was suggested by the authors that few new T cells are recruited by each seasonal influenza vaccination.

Via MiXCR, TCRdb re-called the RT-PCR reads, giving one row per CDR3 protein. This sample carries roughly 650,000 distinct CDR3 sequences, around 14% of them seen once, and the ten largest clones take about 9.9%. Points on this clonotype: Its specificity is not known.

The sequences come from PBMCs from blood, collected about 12 days after vaccination. The sequence was obtained from a man aged 50 to 60 who received an inactivated influenza vaccine. The V call is TRBV20-1, the J call TRBJ2-7, with D unclear. The CDR3 region has the DNA TGCAGTGCTAGTGGTGACCGAGTGGGCTCCTACGAGCAGTACTTC. Translation gives CSASGDRVGSYEQYF.